The 16 T cell receptor beta chains listed next were all sequenced from one sample in a study of blood T cells in healthy people across ages. Primed by a sample-barcoded 5' primer and a J-beta primer mix, a second PCR proceeded for about 7 to 11 cycles. A single record per CDR3 protein comes from TCRdb applying MiXCR to the 5' RACE reads. The sample records about 680,000 distinct CDR3 sequences, about half being singletons. The specimen was blood. The origin of the receptors is an older woman in good health.

This clonotype has more than one count but fewer than ten. The chain employs TRBV6-6 and TRBJ2-7; D is possibly TRBD1 (6 bases). The V end lost 7 bases, the J end lost 3 bases, and 25 bases lay between the germline ends. Germline values: CDR1 MNHNY, CDR2 SVGAGI (reference sequence). This CDR3 comprises 17 residues. The CDR3 nucleotides are TGTGCCAGCAACAAAGGGCAGGGGCTAGCCGAAAACTACGAGCAGTACTTC. This gives the protein CASNKGQGLAENYEQYF.

This clonotype has a handful of counts. The genes are TRBV20-1 and TRBJ2-1; no reliable D call. CDR3 length equals 16 residues. V was shortened by 3 bases and J by 0 bases, with 15 bases between the two germline ends. Germline loops: CDR1 DFQATT, CDR2 SNEGSKA (reference sequence). CDR3 sequence: CSASTTEPSSYNEQFF. Here the CDR3 DNA reads TGCAGTGCTAGTACGACGGAACCCTCCTCCTACAATGAGCAGTTCTTC.

This clonotype was seen only once. V usage is TRBV7-2 and J usage is TRBJ2-5; D perhaps matches TRBD2 (6 bases). The length of the CDR3 is 16 residues. Trimming removed 7 bases from V and 5 bases from J, with 23 bases in between. Germline-derived CDR1 and CDR2 are SGHTA and FQGNSA. The CDR3 here is CASIAVTSRRRETQYF. The CDR3 coding sequence is TGTGCCAGCATCGCGGTAACTAGCAGGAGAAGGGAGACCCAGTACTTC.

The rearrangement joins TRBV4-2 to TRBJ2-3; no clear D. Trimming took 4 bases from V and 2 from J, leaving 10 bases between them. There are 14 residues in the CDR3. Germline lookup yields CDR1 LGHNA and CDR2 YNFKEQ. CDR3 in amino acids: CASSPRGHTDTQYF. CDR3 nucleotide sequence: TGTGCCAGCAGCCCCAGAGGCCACACAGATACGCAGTATTTT.

The chain uses TRBV2 and TRBJ2-7, with 9 bases matching TRBD1. Germline CDR1 reads SNHLY; CDR2 reads FYNNEI. J was trimmed by 6 bases and V by 4 bases; bases with no gene match: 7. This CDR3 comprises 14 residues. CDR3 in DNA: TGTGCCAGCAGTGGGGACAGGGCACCCTCCGAGCAGTACTTC. Its protein is CASSGDRAPSEQYF.

This clonotype was seen a few times. The chain is built from TRBV3-1 and TRBJ2-5; D remains unclear. The germline CDR1 and CDR2 sequences are LGHDT and YNNKEL (reference sequence). The CDR3 has 12 amino acids. V was trimmed by 2 bases and J by 9 bases, leaving 10 bases between them. CDR3 in DNA: TGTGCCAGCAGCCAAAATGCGGACGCCCAGTACTTC. Protein: CASSQNADAQYF.

In its sample, this clonotype was seen a few times. The chain recombines TRBV20-1 with TRBJ2-5; TRBD2 matches 14 bases. The CDR3 length is 15 residues. Trimming took 5 bases from V and 2 from J; bases not matched to a gene: 4. The V gene's germline CDR1 is DFQATT and CDR2 SNEGSKA (reference sequence). The CDR3 loop reads CSARGLAGAQETQYF. CDR3 sequence (DNA): TGCAGTGCTCGGGGACTAGCGGGAGCGCAAGAGACCCAGTACTTC.

The chain combines TRBV20-1 with TRBJ2-1; TRBD2 matches 14 bases. This CDR3 is built from 16 residues. Germline V gives CDR1 DFQATT, CDR2 SNEGSKA (reference sequence). V was pared by 6 bases and J by 7 bases, with 11 bases of the junction left unmatched. The chain's CDR3 is CSARTSGRILLNEQFF. The CDR3 nucleotides are TGCAGTGCGAGGACTAGCGGGAGGATTTTGTTGAATGAGCAGTTCTTC.

As for this clonotype: Its ends do not fully match the called genes, so a read error is possible. J is TRBJ2-5 and V is TRBV4-3; D is perhaps TRBD1 (5 bases). The CDR3 runs 12 residues. Germline V lookup: CDR1 LGHNA, CDR2 YSLEER. The DNA of the CDR3 is TGCGTCAGCAGCCTCACAGGAGAGACCCAGTACTTC. Protein: CVSSLTGETQYF.

This clonotype was seen more than once but under ten times. This sequence joins TRBV7-2 and TRBJ2-5, with 9 bases aligning to TRBD2. Trimming took 7 bases from V and 0 from J; bases not matched to a gene: 3. Germline V gene sequence: CDR1 SGHTA, CDR2 FQGNSA. The CDR3 consists of 14 residues. This CDR3 reads CASTSGRHQETQYF. The CDR3 DNA reads as TGTGCCAGCACAAGCGGGAGGCACCAAGAGACCCAGTACTTC.

The V and J genes are TRBV29-1 and TRBJ1-1, with 10 bases lining up with TRBD1. The CDR3 is 13 residues long. Germline lookup yields CDR1 SQVTM and CDR2 ANQGSEA. Unmatched junction bases numbered 1, after V lost 2 bases and J lost 4 bases. CDR3 in DNA: TGCAGCGTTGAATGGACAGGGGGCACTGAAGCTTTCTTT. It is translated as CSVEWTGGTEAFF.

This chain links TRBV20-1 with TRBJ2-1; a weak D match, TRBD2 (6 bases). Germline V gene sequence: CDR1 DFQATT, CDR2 SNEGSKA (reference sequence). The CDR3 has 14 amino acids. Trimming took 0 bases from V and 8 from J, leaving 14 bases between them. The CDR3 loop is CSARDPLASHEQFF. In nucleotides, the CDR3 is TGCAGTGCTAGAGATCCACTAGCATCCCATGAGCAGTTCTTC.

This rearrangement joins TRBV6-2 or TRBV6-3 to TRBJ2-2, with D possibly TRBD1 on 5 matching bases. Looked up from germline, CDR1 is MNHEY and CDR2 is SVGEGT. This CDR3 contains 14 residues. V was clipped by 7 bases and J by 1 base, with 10 bases between them. CDR3: CASTKTGNTGELFF. The CDR3 DNA reads as TGTGCCAGCACGAAAACAGGGAACACCGGGGAGCTGTTTTTT.

This chain connects TRBV29-1 to TRBJ2-7, with D possibly being TRBD1 or TRBD2 (5 bases each). Looked up from germline, CDR1 is SQVTM and CDR2 is ANQGSEA. The V end lost 4 bases, the J end lost 0 bases, and 13 bases lay between the germline ends. The CDR3 length is 14 residues. In DNA, the CDR3 is TGCAGCGTTGTGAGGGACGACAGCTCCTACGAGCAGTACTTC. Translated: CSVVRDDSSYEQYF.

This clonotype has a handful of counts. Sequence at one end of the junction differs from germline and may be a read error. V gene TRBV7-7 combines with J gene TRBJ2-5; weak D call: TRBD2 (5 bases). The CDR3 consists of 13 residues. CDR1 SSHAT and CDR2 FNYEAQ come from the germline V gene (reference sequence). This chain's CDR3 is CASSQLESETQYF. CDR3 nucleotides: TGTGCTAGCAGCCAACTAGAATCAGAGACCCAGTACTTC.

The chain joins TRBV5-1 to TRBJ2-1; 7 nucleotides agree with TRBD1. This CDR3 is built from 14 residues. Germline assignment: CDR1 SGHRS and CDR2 YFSETQ. V lost 6 bases and J lost 4; bases outside the gene matches: 7. The CDR3 reads CASNQGQSYNEQFF. CDR3 coding DNA: TGCGCCAGCAATCAGGGACAGTCATACAATGAGCAGTTCTTC.